The 6 T cell receptor beta chains in this list originate from one sample, sequenced in a study of T cells after yellow fever vaccination. Each CDR3 protein is one row after TCRdb ran MiXCR on the 5' RACE reads. The sample lists some 500,000 distinct CDR3 sequences; roughly 12% were seen once. The specimen comprised PBMCs, sampled on the day of the yellow fever booster vaccination. The receptors stem from a man younger than 40 who received the YFV17D yellow fever vaccine.

The chain joins TRBV7-9 to TRBJ2-5; no firm D call. CDR1 is SEHNR, CDR2 FQNEAQ, per germline (reference sequence). V was clipped by 2 bases and J by 0 bases, with 10 bases between them. CDR3 size: 15 residues. In DNA, the CDR3 is TGTGCCAGCAGCTTAATGGGTCAGGACCAAGAGACCCAGTACTTC. It encodes CASSLMGQDQETQYF.

The J gene is TRBJ2-5, the V gene TRBV18; 10 bases match TRBD1. CDR1 and CDR2 from the germline V gene are KGHSH and LQKENI. V shed 3 bases, J shed 4 bases, and the junction held 5 bases outside the gene matches. The length of the CDR3 is 15 residues. This CDR3 reads CASSPTTGGRETQYF. In DNA form, the CDR3 reads TGTGCCAGCTCACCGACGACAGGGGGCCGAGAGACCCAGTACTTC.

This clonotype was seen a handful of times. The chain links TRBV9 to TRBJ2-3; 13 nucleotides align to TRBD2. The CDR3 has 17 residues. Germline V gene lookup returns CDR1 SGDLS and CDR2 YYNGEE. Germline trimming cut 6 bases from V and 6 bases from J; bases unmatched to any gene: 13. The CDR3 protein is CASTGRPGLAGRDTQYF. In nucleotides, the CDR3 is TGTGCCAGCACGGGGCGTCCGGGACTAGCGGGACGGGATACGCAGTATTTT.

The J gene is TRBJ2-1, the V gene TRBV27, with D possibly being TRBD2 (6 bases). The CDR3 is made up of 13 amino acids. The germline V and J ends were trimmed by 3 bases and 8 bases, with 11 bases remaining between them. Germline loops: CDR1 MNHEY, CDR2 SMNVEV (reference sequence). This CDR3 is CASSLGTWDEQFF. The CDR3 nucleotides read TGTGCCAGCAGTTTGGGGACTTGGGATGAGCAGTTCTTC.

J is TRBJ2-1 and V is TRBV7-6; TRBD2 might be the D (6 bases). Trimming took 5 bases from V and 1 from J, leaving 12 bases between them. This CDR3 is built from 15 residues. The germline V gene has CDR1 SGHVS and CDR2 FNYEAQ. As DNA, the CDR3 is TGTGCCAGCAGCCAAGTAGCGGTATCCTACAATGAGCAGTTCTTC. Encoded protein: CASSQVAVSYNEQFF.

This clonotype came up a few times. The chain uses TRBV9 and TRBJ2-3; TRBD2 matches at 10 bases. CDR3 length equals 16 residues. The V and J ends lost 3 bases and 0 bases, in that order; junction bases with no gene match: 4. Germline values: CDR1 SGDLS, CDR2 YYNGEE. The CDR3 DNA follows: TGTGCCAGCAGCGCGTTAGCGGGAGGTAGCACAGATACGCAGTATTTT. Protein product: CASSALAGGSTDTQYF.